The source of this TCR beta chain is a study of blood T cells in healthy people across ages. A sample-barcoded 5' primer and a J-beta primer mix were used in a second PCR of about 7 to 12 cycles. TCRdb fed the 5' RACE reads into MiXCR, producing one record per CDR3 protein. The sample consists of approximately 2,000,000 distinct CDR3 sequences, more than 35% of them appearing once. Germline V gene data show CDR1 as SEHNR and CDR2 as FQNEAQ (reference sequence). The CDR3 contains 16 residues. V gave up 4 bases and J gave up 0 bases, with 10 bases separating them. This clonotype appeared many times. The V and J genes are TRBV7-9 and TRBJ2-6; D may be TRBD1 (5 bases). Sequenced: blood. This sequence originates from a human donor in good health. DNA for the CDR3: TGTGCCAGCAGCTCATTTCAGGGCTCTGGGGCCAACGTCCTGACTTTC. Translation gives CASSSFQGSGANVLTF. Together with reference TRBV7-9 and TRBJ2-6, the CDR3 gives the full variable domain: DTGVSQNPRHKITKRGQNVTFRCDPISEHNRLYWYRQTLGQGPEFLTYFQNEAQLEKSRLLSDRFSAERPKGSFSTLEIQRTEQGDSAMYLCASSSFQGSGANVLTFGAGSRLTVL.